There are a few counts of the clone carrying this T cell receptor beta chain. This entry belongs to a study of patients and donors after allogeneic stem cell transplantation. TCRdb re-called the RT-PCR reads through MiXCR, storing one row per CDR3 protein. The sample contains 410,000 or so distinct CDR3 sequences, more than 15% of which appear only once. Unmatched junction bases numbered 8, after V lost 4 bases and J lost 0 bases. Germline loops: CDR1 SGHDT, CDR2 YYEEEE. CDR3 size: 17 residues. V and J are TRBV5-6 and TRBJ2-4; 9 bases line up with TRBD2. This clonotype originated in a human donor who was either an allogeneic HSCT recipient or a stem cell or donor lymphocyte infusion donor (not recorded which). It is not recorded whose cells these are; they may come from a transplant donor. The sequencing input was blood, either unsorted or a sorted T cell fraction (not recorded which). CDR3 sequence: CASSPFLAGVAKNIQYF. CDR3 in DNA: TGTGCCAGCAGCCCCTTCTTAGCGGGGGTAGCCAAAAACATTCAGTACTTC.